This T cell receptor (beta chain) was observed in a study of identical twins. The CDR3 extends over 15 amino acids. Germline loops: CDR1 SEHNR, CDR2 FQNEAQ (reference sequence). V was shortened by 4 bases and J by 5 bases, with 18 bases between the two germline ends. Template switching added a universal primer site, and cDNA bore unique molecular identifiers. TCRdb analysed the 5' RACE reads with MiXCR anew, one entry per CDR3 protein. The sample shows approximately 490,000 distinct CDR3 sequences, 20% to 25% of them seen only once. This clonotype was counted only a few times. The antigen is unknown. Notes on the study in general: Among out-of-frame alpha sequences shared by twins, low generation probability occurred in excess. A lower insertion count was a feature of abundant cord blood beta clonotypes, with no such feature in memory repertoires.

These same records also appear under a second study, on yellow fever vaccine responses in identical twins. As that study records: A vaccine T cell response that seemed partly convergent and partly personalized was reported in twins.

The sequence was obtained from a young woman in good health. Sequenced sample: CD4+ T cells sorted from blood. This chain joins TRBV7-9 and TRBJ2-7; D is possibly TRBD1 (5 bases). The CDR3 DNA sequence: TGTGCCAGCAGCTCAGGGCCCCGAGGTGAAAACGAGCAGTACTTC. Translation gives CASSSGPRGENEQYF.